The 6 T cell receptor beta chains below all came from one sample that was sequenced in a study of blood T cell repertoires in COVID-19. The table came from immunoSEQ multiplex PCR; TCRdb's copy has only in-frame clones and leaves some out. The table records 200,000 to 250,000 clones, 82% of them present only once. Material: peripheral blood. These receptors were obtained from a woman of 80 years or more with acute or convalescent COVID-19.

This chain uses TRBV9 with TRBJ1-5; the D gene is possibly TRBD1 (5 bases). V gave up 0 bases and J gave up 2 bases, with 9 bases separating them. This CDR3 is built from 15 residues. The germline gives CDR1 SGDLS, CDR2 YYNGEE. The CDR3 DNA sequence: TGTGCCAGCAGCGTAGGGACGACAGGCAATCAGCCCCAGCATTTT. Residues: CASSVGTTGNQPQHF.

The rearrangement uses TRBV19 and TRBJ1-4; D ambiguous. Trimming stripped 4 bases from V and 7 bases from J, with 16 bases between. The CDR3 runs to 15 residues. Germline V lookup: CDR1 LNHDA, CDR2 SQIVND (reference sequence). The CDR3 region is CASSTVGRAGEKLFF. The CDR3 region has the DNA TGTGCCAGTAGTACCGTCGGGAGGGCGGGTGAAAAACTGTTTTTT.

V usage is TRBV5-6 and J usage is TRBJ1-1; D gene ambiguous. CDR1 is SGHDT and CDR2 is YYEEEE in the germline V gene. Between the trimmed V and J ends, which lost 2 bases and 3 bases, there was a span of 5 bases. The CDR3 length is 12 residues. Written as DNA, the CDR3 is TGTGCCAGCAGCTTACGGGACACTGAAGCTTTCTTT. Protein: CASSLRDTEAFF.

The table lists this clone with a count of one. The rearrangement links TRBV27 to TRBJ1-4, with D hard to call. Germline V gene data show CDR1 as MNHEY and CDR2 as SMNVEV (reference sequence). This CDR3 spans 15 amino acids. V lost 1 base and J lost 0, with 6 bases in between. CDR3 region: CASSLWPPTNEKLFF. DNA for the CDR3: TGTGCCAGCAGTTTATGGCCTCCAACTAATGAAAAACTGTTTTTT.

The J gene is TRBJ2-7, the V gene TRBV19, with 8 positions matching TRBD1. This CDR3 has 14 residues. Looked up from germline, CDR1 is LNHDA and CDR2 is SQIVND (reference sequence). V lost 3 bases to trimming and J lost 2 bases; unmatched junction nucleotides: 3. The DNA of the CDR3 is TGTGCCAGTAGTATCCGGGACAGGCCCTACGAGCAGTACTTC. Translated, it gives CASSIRDRPYEQYF.

The chain has TRBV7-9 and TRBJ1-1, with TRBD1 matching over 8 bases. CDR3 length: 14 amino acids. The germline CDR1 and CDR2 sequences are SEHNR and FQNEAQ (reference sequence). Trimming removed 5 bases from V and 1 base from J; junction bases left unmatched: 3. This CDR3 is CASSLGQANTEAFF. The CDR3 DNA sequence: TGTGCCAGCAGCCTGGGACAGGCGAACACTGAAGCTTTCTTT. The full variable domain, its missing parts supplied by reference TRBV7-9 and TRBJ1-1, is DTGVSQNPRHKITKRGQNVTFRCDPISEHNRLYWYRQTLGQGPEFLTYFQNEAQLEKSRLLSDRFSAERPKGSFSTLEIQRTEQGDSAMYLCASSLGQANTEAFFGQGTRLTVV.